These 20 T cell receptor beta chains were sequenced from one sample in a study of T cells expressing NK-cell markers. For each CDR3 protein, TCRdb gives one entry from its re-call of the 5' RACE reads, without DNA. This listing includes about 390,000 distinct CDR3 sequences. Specimen: blood T cells: a sorted CD56 or NKG2C T cell subset, CD4+ or CD8+ T cells, or bulk PBMC T cells (not recorded which). Source of these receptors: a woman between 45 and 65 years old in good health.

The chain carries TRBV29-1 and TRBJ2-3; the TCRdb D gene call, TRBD1, has no DNA to confirm it. The CDR3 covers 16 residues. Per germline, CDR1 SQVTM and CDR2 ANQGSEA. This chain's CDR3 is CSVGGTRARSTDTQYF.

V and J are TRBV7-9 and TRBJ2-3; TCRdb designates TRBD2, a call that cannot be tested without DNA. Germline lookup yields CDR1 SEHNR and CDR2 FQNEAQ (reference sequence). The CDR3 is 14 residues long. CDR3: CASKMASGTDTQYF.

The rearrangement joins TRBV18 to TRBJ2-3; checking the TCRdb D call of TRBD2 is not possible without DNA. The V gene's germline CDR1 is KGHSH and CDR2 LQKENI. The CDR3 runs 17 residues. CDR3 region: CASSPRTSGRAGDTQYF.

This rearrangement joins TRBV9 to TRBJ2-2; the TCRdb D gene call, TRBD2, has no DNA to confirm it. The CDR3 consists of 17 residues. The germline V gene encodes CDR1 SGDLS and CDR2 YYNGEE. The CDR3 is CASSGAGGRSNTGELFF.

The chain combines TRBV28 with TRBJ2-3; TCRdb proposes TRBD1, but this gene call is untestable without DNA. The CDR3 consists of 17 residues. Germline values: CDR1 MDHEN, CDR2 SYDVKM. This chain's CDR3 is CASSFDRGLASTDTQYF.

The chain links TRBV7-3 to TRBJ2-1; TCRdb's D gene call, TRBD2, goes unchecked for lack of DNA. Germline lookup yields CDR1 SGHTA and CDR2 FQGTGA. The CDR3 loop spans 16 amino acids. The CDR3 protein is CASSLSGTAFPDEQFF.

The chain employs TRBV6-5 and TRBJ2-7; lacking DNA, the TRBD1 call made by TCRdb goes unchecked. Germline CDR1 reads MNHEY; CDR2 reads SVGAGI. This CDR3 contains 15 residues. The CDR3 loop is CASSSTGGASYEQYF.

The chain combines TRBV5-5 with TRBJ2-1; TCRdb reports TRBD1, a call that lacks DNA to check it against. The CDR3 is 15 residues long. Germline-derived CDR1 and CDR2 are SGHKS and YYEKEE (reference sequence). The CDR3 sequence is CASSSGQGLYNEQFF. The full variable domain, completed using reference TRBV5-5 and TRBJ2-1, is DAGVTQSPTHLIKTRGQQVTLRCSPISGHKSVSWYQQVLGQGPQFIFQYYEKEERGRGNFPDRFSARQFPNYSSELNVNALLLGDSALYLCASSSGQGLYNEQFFGPGTRLTVL.

The chain carries TRBV14 and TRBJ2-7. The CDR3 length is 13 residues. Germline CDR1 reads SGHDN; CDR2 reads FVKESK. CDR3 region: CASSQDLKYEQYF.

This chain joins TRBV7-6 and TRBJ2-6; TCRdb outputs TRBD2, but without DNA this stays unchecked. Germline V gives CDR1 SGHVS, CDR2 FNYEAQ. The CDR3 is 18 amino acids. The CDR3 region is CASSLAGSGRLGANVLTF.

The chain couples TRBV12-5 to TRBJ1-2. Germline-derived CDR1 and CDR2 are LGHNT and FRNRAP. CDR3 length equals 12 residues. The CDR3 reads CASGLASYGYTF.

V usage is TRBV4-1 and J usage is TRBJ1-4; there is no DNA to check the TCRdb D call of TRBD1. Germline V gene lookup returns CDR1 MGHRA and CDR2 YSYEKL. This CDR3 comprises 15 residues. This chain's CDR3 is CASSRLTGINEKLFF.

V usage is TRBV7-9 and J usage is TRBJ2-2; TCRdb proposes TRBD1, but this gene call is untestable without DNA. The germline V gene encodes CDR1 SEHNR and CDR2 FQNEAQ (reference sequence). This CDR3 has 14 residues. The CDR3 is CASSNSGTARELFF.

The chain uses TRBV11-3 and TRBJ2-1; TCRdb calls TRBD1, which cannot be checked without DNA. The CDR3 is 16 amino acids. Looked up from germline, CDR1 is SGHNT and CDR2 is YENEEA. CDR3 in amino acids: CASTKGGDVTYNEQFF. Full variable domain (missing parts from reference TRBV11-3 and TRBJ2-1): EAGVVQSPRYKIIEKKQPVAFWCNPISGHNTLYWYLQNLGQGPELLIRYENEEAVDDSQLPKDRFSAERLKGVDSTLKIQPAELGDSAVYLCASTKGGDVTYNEQFFGPGTRLTVL.

The genes are TRBV4-1 and TRBJ2-2; TCRdb calls TRBD1, which cannot be checked without DNA. Germline V gene lookup returns CDR1 MGHRA and CDR2 YSYEKL. This CDR3 is built from 18 residues. The CDR3 region is CASSQRGRSTSNTGELFF.

V and J are TRBV10-3 and TRBJ1-2. The CDR3 consists of 16 residues. In germline, CDR1 is ENHRY, CDR2 SYGVKD. This chain's CDR3 is CAISEITLTVNYGYTF.

This rearrangement joins TRBV10-3 to TRBJ2-3; TCRdb's D call of TRBD1 is untestable without DNA. Germline V CDR1 and CDR2: ENHRY, SYGVKD. The CDR3 totals 16 residues. CDR3: CAISESQGRRTDTQYF.

This CDR3 reads CASSIDRVVWDTEAFF. The J gene is TRBJ1-1, the V gene TRBV5-1; TCRdb's D call, TRBD1, is unchecked because there is no DNA. There are 16 residues in the CDR3. CDR1 SGHRS and CDR2 YFSETQ come from the germline V gene.

The V and J genes are TRBV5-1 and TRBJ2-3; the TCRdb call, TRBD2, lacks DNA for checking. This CDR3 has 17 residues. In germline, CDR1 is SGHRS, CDR2 YFSETQ. CDR3 region: CASSLHSGREGTDTQYF.

The V call is TRBV11-3, the J call TRBJ1-1; checking the TCRdb D call of TRBD1 is not possible without DNA. Per germline, CDR1 SGHNT and CDR2 YENEEA. The CDR3 is made up of 14 amino acids. CDR3 sequence: CASSLSGMGTEAFF.